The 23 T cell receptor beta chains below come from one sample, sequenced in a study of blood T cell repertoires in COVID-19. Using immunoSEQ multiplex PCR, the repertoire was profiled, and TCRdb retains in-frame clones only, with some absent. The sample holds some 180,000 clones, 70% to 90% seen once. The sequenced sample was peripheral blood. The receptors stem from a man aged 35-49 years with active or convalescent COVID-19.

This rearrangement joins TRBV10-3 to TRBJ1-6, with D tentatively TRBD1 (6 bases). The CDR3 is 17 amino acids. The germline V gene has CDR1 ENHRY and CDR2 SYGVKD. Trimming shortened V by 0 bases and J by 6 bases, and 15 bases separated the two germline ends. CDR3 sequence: CAISESPRTVPNSPLHF. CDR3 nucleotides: TGTGCCATCAGTGAGTCACCGCGGACAGTTCCTAATTCACCCCTCCACTTT.

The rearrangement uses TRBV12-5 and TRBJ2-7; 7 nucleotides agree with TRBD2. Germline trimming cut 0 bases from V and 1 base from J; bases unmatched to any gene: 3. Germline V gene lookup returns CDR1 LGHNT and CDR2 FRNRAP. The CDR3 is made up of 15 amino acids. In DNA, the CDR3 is TGTGCTAGTGGTTTGGTACTAGCGAGATCCTACGAGCAGTACTTC. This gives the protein CASGLVLARSYEQYF. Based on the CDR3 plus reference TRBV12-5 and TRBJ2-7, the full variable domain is DARVTQTPRHKVTEMGQEVTMRCQPILGHNTVFWYRQTMMQGLELLAYFRNRAPLDDSGMPKDRFSAEMPDATLATLKIQPSEPRDSAVYFCASGLVLARSYEQYFGPGTRLTVT.

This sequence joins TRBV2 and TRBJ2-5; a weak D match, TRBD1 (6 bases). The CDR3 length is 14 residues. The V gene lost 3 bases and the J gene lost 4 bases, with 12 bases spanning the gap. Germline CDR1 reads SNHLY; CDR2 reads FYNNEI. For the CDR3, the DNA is TGTGCCAGCAGTGAGAACAGGGACACAGAGACCCAGTACTTC. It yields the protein CASSENRDTETQYF.

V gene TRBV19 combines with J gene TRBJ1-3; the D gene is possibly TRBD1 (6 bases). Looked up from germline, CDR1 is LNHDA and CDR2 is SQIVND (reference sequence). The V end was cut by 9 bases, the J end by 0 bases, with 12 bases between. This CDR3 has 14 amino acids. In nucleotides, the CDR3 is TGTGCCAGCAGGGGCGGGCCCTCTGGAAACACCATATATTTT. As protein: CASRGGPSGNTIYF.

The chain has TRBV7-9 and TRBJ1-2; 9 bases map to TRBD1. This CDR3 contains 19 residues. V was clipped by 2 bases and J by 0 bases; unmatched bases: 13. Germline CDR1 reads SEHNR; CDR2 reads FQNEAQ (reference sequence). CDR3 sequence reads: CASSLSWGQGIGSNYGYTF. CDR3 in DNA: TGTGCCAGCAGCTTATCTTGGGGACAGGGAATAGGATCTAACTATGGCTACACCTTC.

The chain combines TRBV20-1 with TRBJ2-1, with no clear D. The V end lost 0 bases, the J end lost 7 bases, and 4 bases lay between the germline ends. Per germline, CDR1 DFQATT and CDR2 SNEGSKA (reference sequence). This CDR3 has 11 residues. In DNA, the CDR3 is TGCAGTGCTAGAGACGTAAATGAGCAGTTCTTC. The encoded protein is CSARDVNEQFF.

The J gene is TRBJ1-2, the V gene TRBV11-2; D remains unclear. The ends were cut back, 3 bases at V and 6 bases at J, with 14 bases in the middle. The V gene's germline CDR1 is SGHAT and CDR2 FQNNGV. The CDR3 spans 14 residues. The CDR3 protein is CASSFGPSQDGYTF. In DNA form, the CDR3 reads TGTGCCAGCAGCTTTGGGCCGTCGCAGGATGGCTACACCTTC.

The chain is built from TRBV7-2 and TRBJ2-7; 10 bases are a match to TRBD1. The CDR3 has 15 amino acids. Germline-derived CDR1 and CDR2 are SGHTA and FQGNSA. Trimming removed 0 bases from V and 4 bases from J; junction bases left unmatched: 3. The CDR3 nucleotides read TGTGCCAGCAGCTTAGCTCGGGACAGGGGTTACGAGCAGTACTTC. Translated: CASSLARDRGYEQYF.

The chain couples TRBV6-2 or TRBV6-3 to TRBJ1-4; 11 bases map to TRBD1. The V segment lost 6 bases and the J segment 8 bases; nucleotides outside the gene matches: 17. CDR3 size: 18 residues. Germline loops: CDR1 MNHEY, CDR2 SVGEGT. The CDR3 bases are TGTGCCAGCAGCCCCCGGACAGGGGGCGCGAACATAGGCGAAAAACTGTTTTTT. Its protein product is CASSPRTGGANIGEKLFF.

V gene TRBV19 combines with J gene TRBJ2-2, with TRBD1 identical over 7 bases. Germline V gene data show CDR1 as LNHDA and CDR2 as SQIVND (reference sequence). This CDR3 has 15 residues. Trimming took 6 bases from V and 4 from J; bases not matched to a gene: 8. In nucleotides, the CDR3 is TGTGCCAGTAGAAGAGAGGGGGCTGTCACCGGGGAGCTGTTTTTT. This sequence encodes CASRREGAVTGELFF. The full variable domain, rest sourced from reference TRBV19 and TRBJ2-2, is DGGITQSPKYLFRKEGQNVTLSCEQNLNHDAMYWYRQDPGQGLRLIYYSQIVNDFQKGDIAEGYSVSREKKESFPLTVTSAQKNPTAFYLCASRREGAVTGELFFGEGSRLTVL.

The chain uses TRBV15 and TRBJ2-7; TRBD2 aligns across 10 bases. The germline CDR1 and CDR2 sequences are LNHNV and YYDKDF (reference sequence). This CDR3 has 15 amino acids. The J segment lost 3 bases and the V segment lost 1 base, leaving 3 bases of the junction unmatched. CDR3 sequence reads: CATSRGSSGSYEQYF. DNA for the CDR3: TGTGCCACCAGCAGAGGGTCTAGCGGGAGCTACGAGCAGTACTTC.

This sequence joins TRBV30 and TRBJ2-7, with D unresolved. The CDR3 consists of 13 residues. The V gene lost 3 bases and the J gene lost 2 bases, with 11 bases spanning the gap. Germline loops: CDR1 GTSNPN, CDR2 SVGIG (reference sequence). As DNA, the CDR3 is TGTGCCTGGAGGGCAGGCGCTACCTACGAGCAGTACTTC. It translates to CAWRAGATYEQYF.

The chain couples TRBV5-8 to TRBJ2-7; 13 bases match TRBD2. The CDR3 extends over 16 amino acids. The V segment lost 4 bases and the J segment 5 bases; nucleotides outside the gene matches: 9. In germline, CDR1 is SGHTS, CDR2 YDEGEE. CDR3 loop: CASSPEPGLAGDEQYF. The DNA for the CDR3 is TGTGCCAGCAGCCCAGAACCCGGACTAGCGGGGGACGAGCAGTACTTC.

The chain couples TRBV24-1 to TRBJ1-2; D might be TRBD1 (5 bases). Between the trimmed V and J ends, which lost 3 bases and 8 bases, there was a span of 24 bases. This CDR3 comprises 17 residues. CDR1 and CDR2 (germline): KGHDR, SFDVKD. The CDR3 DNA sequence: TGTGCCACCAGTGATACCCACCGACGGGACGGCGCGGGGGGCTACACCTTC. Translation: CATSDTHRRDGAGGYTF.

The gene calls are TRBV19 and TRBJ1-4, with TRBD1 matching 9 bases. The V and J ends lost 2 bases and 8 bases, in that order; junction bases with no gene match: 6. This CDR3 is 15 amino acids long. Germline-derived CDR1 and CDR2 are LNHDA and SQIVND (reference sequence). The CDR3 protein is CASSIPGQGKEKLFF. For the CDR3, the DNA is TGTGCCAGTAGTATACCGGGACAGGGAAAGGAAAAACTGTTTTTT.

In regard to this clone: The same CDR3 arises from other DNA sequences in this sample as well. CDR3 in DNA: TGTGCCAGCTCTCGCCTAGCGCCGAACACCGGGGAGCTGTTTTTT. It codes for CASSRLAPNTGELFF. This sequence joins TRBV6-5 and TRBJ2-2; D possibly corresponds to TRBD2 (6 bases). The CDR3 has 15 amino acids. Trimming removed 8 bases from V and 0 bases from J, with 13 bases in between. The V gene's germline CDR1 is MNHEY and CDR2 SVGAGI.

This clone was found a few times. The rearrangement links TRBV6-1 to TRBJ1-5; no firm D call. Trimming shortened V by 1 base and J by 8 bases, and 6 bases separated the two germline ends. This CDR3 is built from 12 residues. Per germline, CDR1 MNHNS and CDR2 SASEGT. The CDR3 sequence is CASSEVIEPQHF. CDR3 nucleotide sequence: TGTGCCAGCAGTGAAGTTATAGAGCCCCAGCATTTT.

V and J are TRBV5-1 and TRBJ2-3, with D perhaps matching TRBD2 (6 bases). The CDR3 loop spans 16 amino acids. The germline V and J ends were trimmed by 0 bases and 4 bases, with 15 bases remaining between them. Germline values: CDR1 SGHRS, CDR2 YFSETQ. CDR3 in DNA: TGCGCCAGCAGCTTGGAGGGTGGCGGGGTCGCAGATACGCAGTATTTT. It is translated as CASSLEGGGVADTQYF.

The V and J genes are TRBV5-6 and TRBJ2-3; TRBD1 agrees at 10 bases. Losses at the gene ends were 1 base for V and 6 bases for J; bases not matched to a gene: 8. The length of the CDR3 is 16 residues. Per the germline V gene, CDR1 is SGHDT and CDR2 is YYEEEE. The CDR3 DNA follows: TGTGCCAGCAGCTTGCCGGGACAGGGGAAGAGGGATACGCAGTATTTT. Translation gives CASSLPGQGKRDTQYF.

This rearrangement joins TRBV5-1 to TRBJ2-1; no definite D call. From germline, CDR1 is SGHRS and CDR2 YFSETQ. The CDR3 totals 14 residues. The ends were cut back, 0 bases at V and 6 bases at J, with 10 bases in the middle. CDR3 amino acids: CASSLALTTNEQFF. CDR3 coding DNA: TGCGCCAGCAGCTTGGCCCTAACCACCAATGAGCAGTTCTTC.

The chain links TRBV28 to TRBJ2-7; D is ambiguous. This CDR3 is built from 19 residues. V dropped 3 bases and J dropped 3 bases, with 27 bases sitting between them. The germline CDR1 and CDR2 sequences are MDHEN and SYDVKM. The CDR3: CASSFPSQQVITSFYEQYF. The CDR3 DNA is TGTGCCAGCAGTTTTCCCAGTCAGCAGGTAATAACTTCATTCTACGAGCAGTACTTC.

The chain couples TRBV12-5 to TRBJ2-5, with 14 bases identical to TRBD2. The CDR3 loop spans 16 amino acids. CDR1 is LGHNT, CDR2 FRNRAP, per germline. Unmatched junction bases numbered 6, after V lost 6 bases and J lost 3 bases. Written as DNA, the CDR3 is TGTGCTAGTGGATTCAGACTAGCGGGAGGGGAAGAGACCCAGTACTTC. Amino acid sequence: CASGFRLAGGEETQYF.

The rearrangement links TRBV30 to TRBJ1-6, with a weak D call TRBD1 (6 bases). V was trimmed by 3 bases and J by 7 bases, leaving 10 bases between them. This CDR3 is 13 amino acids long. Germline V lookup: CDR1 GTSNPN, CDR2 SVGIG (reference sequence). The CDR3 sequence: CAWRGQINSPLHF. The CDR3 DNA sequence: TGTGCCTGGAGAGGACAGATCAATTCACCCCTCCACTTT.